These 19 T cell receptor beta chains were all obtained from the same sample, sequenced in a study of T cells after yellow fever vaccination. TCRdb fed the 5' RACE reads into MiXCR, producing one record per CDR3 protein. The sample carries a few hundred thousand distinct CDR3 sequences, roughly 4.8% recorded once. The input for sequencing was CD4+ T cells sorted from PBMCs, taken on the day of the yellow fever booster vaccination. The receptors stem from a man between 18 and 29 years old who received the YFV17D yellow fever vaccine.

This clonotype showed up many times. The V and J genes are TRBV6-5 and TRBJ2-5, with D hard to call. The germline V and J ends were trimmed by 4 bases and 5 bases, with 17 bases remaining between them. Germline CDR1 MNHEY, CDR2 SVGAGI. This CDR3 is built from 15 residues. DNA of the CDR3: TGTGCCAGCAGTTCCCAATGGTCTTCGGCGGAGACCCAGTACTTC. As protein: CASSSQWSSAETQYF.

This clonotype occurred a few times. This rearrangement joins TRBV27 to TRBJ1-2; TRBD1 aligns across 7 bases. V shed 9 bases, J shed 3 bases, and the junction held 10 bases outside the gene matches. The CDR3 is made up of 14 amino acids. Germline V gene data show CDR1 as MNHEY and CDR2 as SMNVEV (reference sequence). The DNA of the CDR3 is TGTGCCAGTGGGAAGAGGGACAGCTACTATGGCTACACCTTC. Residues: CASGKRDSYYGYTF.

This clonotype was seen only a few times. The rearrangement joins TRBV7-2 to TRBJ2-5; D perhaps matches TRBD1 (5 bases). From germline, CDR1 is SGHTA and CDR2 FQGNSA. The CDR3 spans 12 residues. V gave up 1 base and J gave up 7 bases, with 7 bases separating them. For the CDR3, the DNA is TGTGCCAGCAGCTTAGAAGGGGTGACCCAGTACTTC. It translates to CASSLEGVTQYF.

This clonotype was counted at least ten times. The chain carries TRBV5-1 and TRBJ1-2; D not resolved. The CDR3 has 14 residues. Germline CDR1 reads SGHRS; CDR2 reads YFSETQ. The V and J ends lost 1 base and 4 bases respectively, with 11 bases between them. The CDR3 protein is CASSLYIKGYGYTF. In DNA, the CDR3 is TGCGCCAGCAGCTTGTACATTAAGGGCTATGGCTACACCTTC.

This clonotype appeared a few times. The rearrangement joins TRBV4-1 to TRBJ1-1; D not certain. There are 16 residues in the CDR3. V was trimmed by 0 bases and J by 7 bases, leaving 18 bases between them. Germline loops: CDR1 MGHRA, CDR2 YSYEKL. The CDR3 protein is CASSQDRSPGADEAFF. In DNA form, the CDR3 reads TGCGCCAGCAGCCAAGATCGATCCCCGGGAGCGGATGAAGCTTTCTTT.

The rearrangement links TRBV5-1 to TRBJ2-1, with 11 bases fitting TRBD1. CDR3 size: 15 residues. The ends lost 3 bases at V and 7 bases at J; junction bases unmatched: 6. From germline, CDR1 is SGHRS and CDR2 YFSETQ. CDR3 residues: CASSWWGQGGNEQFF. CDR3 nucleotides: TGCGCCAGCAGCTGGTGGGGACAGGGGGGAAATGAGCAGTTCTTC.

The rearrangement joins TRBV7-2 to TRBJ1-6; D might be TRBD1 (5 bases). V was shortened by 1 base and J by 7 bases, with 17 bases between the two germline ends. Looked up from germline, CDR1 is SGHTA and CDR2 is FQGNSA. The CDR3 loop spans 17 amino acids. This CDR3 is CASSLVGGALGNSPLHF. The CDR3 nucleotides are TGTGCCAGCAGCTTAGTCGGCGGGGCCTTGGGCAATTCACCCCTCCACTTT.

This clonotype came up many times. J is TRBJ2-3 and V is TRBV6-5, with 9 bases matching TRBD2. The V gene end was trimmed by 0 bases and the J gene end by 1 base; junction bases not matched to a gene: 2. The CDR3 loop spans 16 amino acids. Germline CDR1 MNHEY, CDR2 SVGAGI. CDR3 protein: CASSYSQRGGTDTQYF. The CDR3 nucleotides read TGTGCCAGCAGTTACTCACAGCGGGGGGGCACAGATACGCAGTATTTT.

This clonotype was picked up a small number of times. J is TRBJ2-2 and V is TRBV3-1, with D perhaps matching TRBD1 or TRBD2 (5 bases each). This CDR3 is built from 16 residues. Germline values: CDR1 LGHDT, CDR2 YNNKEL (reference sequence). V was pared by 2 bases and J by 1 base, with 11 bases between. The CDR3 protein is CASSQNGAGNTGELFF. Written as DNA, the CDR3 is TGTGCCAGCAGCCAAAACGGGGCGGGGAACACCGGGGAGCTGTTTTTT. Based on the CDR3 plus reference TRBV3-1 and TRBJ2-2, the full variable domain is DTAVSQTPKYLVTQMGNDKSIKCEQNLGHDTMYWYKQDSKKFLKIMFSYNNKELIINETVPNRFSPKSPDKAHLNLHINSLELGDSAVYFCASSQNGAGNTGELFFGEGSRLTVL.

This clonotype has more than one count but fewer than ten. The chain has TRBV6-1 and TRBJ2-5; D is possibly TRBD2 (5 bases). V gave up 7 bases and J gave up 1 base, with 10 bases separating them. Germline CDR1 is MNHNS and CDR2 is SASEGT. The CDR3 is 13 residues long. This CDR3 is CASNTGIQETQYF. The CDR3 DNA reads as TGTGCCAGCAATACGGGGATCCAAGAGACCCAGTACTTC.

This clonotype was seen repeatedly, ten times or more. The V and J genes are TRBV28 and TRBJ2-2; D is unclear. CDR1 MDHEN and CDR2 SYDVKM come from the germline V gene. The CDR3 runs 13 residues. V was pared by 2 bases and J by 6 bases, with 7 bases between. This chain's CDR3 is CASSLIMAGELFF. As DNA, the CDR3 is TGTGCCAGCAGTTTAATAATGGCCGGGGAGCTGTTTTTT.

This clonotype was counted only a few times. The CDR3 sequence is CASSLSQNQPQHF. The DNA of the CDR3 is TGTGCCAGCAGTTTAAGTCAGAATCAGCCCCAGCATTTT. The gene calls are TRBV12-3 or TRBV12-4 and TRBJ1-5; D is unclear. Deletions cut 2 bases from V and 4 bases from J, with 6 bases between. The CDR3 contains 13 residues.

Details on this clonotype: The limits of the CDR3 on the DNA are not certain, so only TCRdb's listed CDR3 is given. This sequence joins TRBV7-5 and TRBJ2-5; the table's D call, TRBD2, was not checked against the DNA. TRBV7-5 constitutes a pseudogene. A total of 21 residues make up the CDR3, ends included. The CDR3 here is CISVPRNLSGGALTHQETQYF.

This clonotype was found many times. The chain uses TRBV12-3 or TRBV12-4 and TRBJ2-1; 14 bases are a match to TRBD2. V dropped 5 bases and J dropped 6; count of bases not matched to a gene: 6. The CDR3 runs to 16 residues. This CDR3 is CASSPGGTSGGNEQFF. The CDR3 nucleotides are TGTGCCAGCAGTCCCGGAGGGACTAGCGGGGGCAATGAGCAGTTCTTC.

There are a few counts of this clonotype. This chain joins TRBV6-2 or TRBV6-3 and TRBJ2-1, with 10 nucleotides matching TRBD2. The CDR3 is made up of 16 amino acids. Germline-derived CDR1 and CDR2 are MNHEY and SVGEGT. The trim removed 7 bases at V and 0 bases at J, leaving 6 bases unmatched. The DNA of the CDR3 is TGTGCCAGCACCGCCCTAGCGGGGGTCTCCTACAATGAGCAGTTCTTC. Translating it yields CASTALAGVSYNEQFF.

This clonotype was seen a few times. V usage is TRBV29-1 and J usage is TRBJ2-5, with TRBD1 matching over 7 bases. The CDR3 is made up of 13 amino acids. Losses at the gene ends were 4 bases for V and 2 bases for J; bases not matched to a gene: 4. The germline gives CDR1 SQVTM, CDR2 ANQGSEA. The CDR3: CSVGDSYQETQYF. The CDR3, as DNA: TGCAGCGTTGGGGACAGTTATCAAGAGACCCAGTACTTC.

This clonotype appeared a few times. The rearrangement joins TRBV9 to TRBJ2-5; D call uncertain. Germline V gene sequence: CDR1 SGDLS, CDR2 YYNGEE. Trimming pared 0 bases from V and 5 bases from J, leaving 8 bases between. The CDR3 sequence is 13 residues long. For the CDR3, the DNA is TGTGCCAGCAGCGTAGACTCCTTGGAGACCCAGTACTTC. Translated: CASSVDSLETQYF.

This clonotype was observed a handful of times. The chain employs TRBV7-6 and TRBJ1-1; D not certain. Germline V gene lookup returns CDR1 SGHVS and CDR2 FNYEAQ. The CDR3 is 13 amino acids. V lost 4 bases and J lost 4, with 10 bases in between. In DNA form, the CDR3 reads TGTGCCAGCAGCTCAGGACGGAGCACTGAAGCTTTCTTT. Translation gives CASSSGRSTEAFF.

This clonotype came up a few times. The chain couples TRBV6-5 to TRBJ1-2; the D gene is possibly TRBD1 (6 bases). The germline gives CDR1 MNHEY, CDR2 SVGAGI. The CDR3 totals 13 residues. The germline V and J ends were trimmed by 4 bases and 5 bases, with 11 bases remaining between them. The CDR3 coding sequence is TGTGCCAGCAGTTCAACAGGGAGATATGGCTACACCTTC. Translating gives CASSSTGRYGYTF.